This TCR beta chain comes out of a study of cytomegalovirus exposure and HLA in healthy donors. Germline V gene sequence: CDR1 GTSNPN, CDR2 SVGIG (reference sequence). This CDR3 contains 13 residues. This clone appeared once. Its target is not known. At one end the junction does not follow the germline gene, possibly because of a read error. Other DNA sequences within the sample encode an identical CDR3. Broader study findings: A later analysis showed TCR association rates differing by HLA locus, peaking at DRB1 and lowest at HLA-C.

PCR involved 60 Vbeta and 13 Jbeta primers. Sequencing was performed with immunoSEQ multiplex PCR; in TCRdb, only in-frame clones are kept and a portion is missing. The sample yields around 200,000 clones, about three quarters seen once. The chain carries TRBV30 and TRBJ1-6; D remains unclear. The sequenced sample consisted of PBMCs. This TCR was recovered from a male donor in good health and CMV-seronegative. CDR3: CAWSPYAGSPLHF. The CDR3 nucleotides read TGCGCCTGGAGTCCGTATGCGGGTTCACCCCTCCACTTT.